The 18 T cell receptor beta chains below were found in one sample sequenced in a study of naive and memory T cell subsets. Ligated cDNA underwent four rounds of PCR with nested alpha and beta constant region primers and SP2. TCRdb fed the 5' RACE reads into MiXCR, producing one record per CDR3 protein. Among about 48,000 distinct CDR3 sequences, about 4.8% were seen once, and the ten largest hold approximately 0.84%. An oligonucleotide containing a UMI was ligated to the 3' end of TCR cDNA. The receptor set was obtained from a female donor in good health.

This clonotype was counted many times. The genes are TRBV9 and TRBJ2-1; D gene uncertain. The V gene lost 4 bases and the J gene lost 5 bases, with 10 bases spanning the gap. The germline CDR1 and CDR2 sequences are SGDLS and YYNGEE. The CDR3 runs to 13 residues. CDR3 bases: TGTGCCAGCAGCCCCCCCCCCCACAATGAGCAGTTCTTC. Translated, it gives CASSPPPHNEQFF.

This clonotype has a count of ten or more. CDR3 nucleotides: TGTGCCAGCAGCTTAGCTCTAGGCAGGGGGCAAGAGACCCAGTACTTC. This translates into CASSLALGRGQETQYF. The chain carries TRBV7-9 and TRBJ2-5, with TRBD1 matching 7 bases. Germline V gives CDR1 SEHNR, CDR2 FQNEAQ (reference sequence). V shed 0 bases and J 2 bases; nucleotides not matched to a gene: 6. There are 16 residues in the CDR3.

About this clonotype: A much larger clone differs by one base, so this may be a read error. V is TRBV5-6 and J is TRBJ1-1, with TRBD1 matching 7 bases. The V and J ends lost 2 bases and 4 bases, in that order; junction bases with no gene match: 5. The CDR3 totals 14 residues. In germline, CDR1 is SGHDT, CDR2 YYEEEE. CDR3 bases: TGTGCCAGCAGCTTTGACCCAGGGGGCACTGAAGCTTTCTTT. Translating gives CASSFDPGGTEAFF. The variable domain in full, with the rest retrieved from reference TRBV5-6 and TRBJ1-1, is DAGVTQSPTHLIKTRGQQVTLRCSPKSGHDTVSWYQQALGQGPQFIFQYYEEEERQRGNFPDRFSGHQFPNYSSELNVNALLLGDSALYLCASSFDPGGTEAFFGQGTRLTVV.

This clonotype was counted ten times or more. The chain uses TRBV6-5 and TRBJ2-2; 7 bases match TRBD1. This CDR3 has 14 residues. Per germline, CDR1 MNHEY and CDR2 SVGAGI. Germline trimming cut 8 bases from V and 1 base from J; bases unmatched to any gene: 4. The DNA of the CDR3 is TGTGCCAGCCGACAGGGCTTGAACACCGGGGAGCTGTTTTTT. Amino acid sequence: CASRQGLNTGELFF.

This clonotype came up many times. This chain connects TRBV6-5 to TRBJ2-3; perhaps TRBD2 as D (7 bases). Germline V gene data show CDR1 as MNHEY and CDR2 as SVGAGI. V was cut by 5 bases and J by 8 bases, with 8 bases left in between. This CDR3 is built from 11 residues. The DNA for the CDR3 is TGTGCCAGCAGTCGGGGGGCTACGCAGTATTTT. It yields the protein CASSRGATQYF.

The J gene is TRBJ2-4, the V gene TRBV28; 7 positions agree with TRBD2. The CDR3 is made up of 14 amino acids. Germline V lookup: CDR1 MDHEN, CDR2 SYDVKM. The ends lost 1 base at V and 10 bases at J; junction bases unmatched: 7. The CDR3 DNA follows: TGTGCCAGCAGTTTATTCGCGGGGGTGGATATTCAGTACTTC. Encoded protein: CASSLFAGVDIQYF.

This clonotype was detected many times. V usage is TRBV6-5 and J usage is TRBJ1-2; the D is unclear. The V gene lost 5 bases and the J gene lost 9 bases, with 16 bases spanning the gap. The CDR3 has 13 residues. Germline V gives CDR1 MNHEY, CDR2 SVGAGI. CDR3 amino acids: CASSPDPARSYTF. CDR3 in DNA: TGTGCCAGCAGTCCAGACCCGGCCCGGAGCTACACCTTC.

This chain connects TRBV28 to TRBJ2-5; 8 bases are shared with TRBD2. This CDR3 has 14 residues. The V and J ends lost 5 bases and 7 bases, in that order; junction bases with no gene match: 9. Germline CDR1 reads MDHEN; CDR2 reads SYDVKM. For the CDR3, the DNA is TGTGCCAGCAGTCCTCCCGGGACTAGGAGGACCCAGTACTTC. Amino acid sequence: CASSPPGTRRTQYF.

This clonotype has ten or more counts. CDR3 sequence: CASSQDRTGNTIYF. The CDR3 DNA reads TGCGCCAGCAGCCAAGATCGAACTGGAAACACCATATATTTT. The V call is TRBV4-3, the J call TRBJ1-3; unclear D gene. Germline CDR1 reads LGHNA; CDR2 reads YSLEER. Trimming stripped 0 bases from V and 2 bases from J, with 5 bases between. CDR3 length: 14 amino acids.

This clonotype occurred many times. The CDR3 coding sequence is TGTGCCAGCAGTTCCTGGGAGGGGGCAGGGTATAATGAGCAGTTCTTC. Translated, it gives CASSSWEGAGYNEQFF. This rearrangement joins TRBV27 to TRBJ2-1; the D call may be TRBD1 or TRBD2 (7 bases each). The CDR3 runs 16 residues. Between the trimmed V and J ends, which lost 4 bases and 7 bases, there was a span of 20 bases. In germline, CDR1 is MNHEY, CDR2 SMNVEV (reference sequence).

This clonotype has at least ten counts. The rearrangement joins TRBV2 to TRBJ2-5; no firm D call. V was trimmed by 4 bases and J by 6 bases, leaving 3 bases between them. Germline CDR1 reads SNHLY; CDR2 reads FYNNEI. The CDR3 is made up of 10 amino acids. CDR3 residues: CASSVQTQYF. The CDR3, as DNA: TGTGCCAGCAGTGTGCAGACCCAGTACTTC.

There are many counts of this clonotype. The rearrangement uses TRBV5-1 and TRBJ1-4; a possible D gene is TRBD1 (5 bases). The CDR3 spans 15 residues. Germline assignment: CDR1 SGHRS and CDR2 YFSETQ. Trimming stripped 2 bases from V and 7 bases from J, with 15 bases between. As DNA, the CDR3 is TGCGCCAGCAGCTTATTAGGGGAGTCGGGTGAAAAACTGTTTTTT. It codes for CASSLLGESGEKLFF.

This clonotype was recorded many times. The V gene is TRBV12-3 or TRBV12-4, the J gene TRBJ2-5; D is unresolved. The CDR3 contains 11 residues. The ends were cut back, 4 bases at V and 4 bases at J, with 4 bases in the middle. The CDR3 coding sequence is TGTGCCAGCAGTTGTCGAGAGACCCAGTACTTC. Translation: CASSCRETQYF.

Many counts were recorded for this clonotype. DNA for the CDR3: TGCAGCGTTGTAGGGACTAGCGGGTACAATGAGCAGTTCTTC. It encodes CSVVGTSGYNEQFF. This chain uses TRBV29-1 with TRBJ2-1, with 12 bases identical to TRBD2. The V gene end was trimmed by 4 bases and the J gene end by 4 bases; junction bases not matched to a gene: 2. Germline CDR1 SQVTM, CDR2 ANQGSEA. There are 14 residues in the CDR3.

This clonotype appeared many times. CDR3 amino acids: CASSPGQNSGNTIYF. The CDR3 region has the DNA TGTGCCAGCAGCCCAGGACAGAACTCTGGAAACACCATATATTTT. The chain uses TRBV11-2 and TRBJ1-3; D perhaps matches TRBD1 (6 bases). Between the trimmed V and J ends, which lost 5 bases and 0 bases, there was a span of 11 bases. Germline loops: CDR1 SGHAT, CDR2 FQNNGV. The CDR3 is made up of 15 amino acids.

This clonotype was picked up many times. This chain uses TRBV20-1 with TRBJ2-7; unclear D gene. The CDR3 is made up of 11 amino acids. V shed 3 bases and J shed 4 bases, with 7 bases lying between them. The germline gives CDR1 DFQATT, CDR2 SNEGSKA (reference sequence). The CDR3 DNA sequence: TGCAGTGCTAGGGATAAATACGAGCAGTACTTC. As protein: CSARDKYEQYF.

V and J are TRBV28 and TRBJ1-1, with D unresolved. Trimming removed 10 bases from V and 1 base from J, with 13 bases in between. Germline lookup yields CDR1 MDHEN and CDR2 SYDVKM. CDR3 size: 13 residues. CDR3 sequence (DNA): TGTGCCACCAGGACGGTATCGAACACTGAAGCTTTCTTT. As protein: CATRTVSNTEAFF.

This clonotype was detected ten times or more. The rearrangement uses TRBV7-9 and TRBJ1-2; D not certain. V was shortened by 5 bases and J by 8 bases, with 18 bases between the two germline ends. Germline values: CDR1 SEHNR, CDR2 FQNEAQ (reference sequence). The CDR3 sequence is 14 residues long. In DNA, the CDR3 is TGTGCCAGCAGCCTACCCGCCCCACTCCGGGGCTACACCTTC. It specifies CASSLPAPLRGYTF.